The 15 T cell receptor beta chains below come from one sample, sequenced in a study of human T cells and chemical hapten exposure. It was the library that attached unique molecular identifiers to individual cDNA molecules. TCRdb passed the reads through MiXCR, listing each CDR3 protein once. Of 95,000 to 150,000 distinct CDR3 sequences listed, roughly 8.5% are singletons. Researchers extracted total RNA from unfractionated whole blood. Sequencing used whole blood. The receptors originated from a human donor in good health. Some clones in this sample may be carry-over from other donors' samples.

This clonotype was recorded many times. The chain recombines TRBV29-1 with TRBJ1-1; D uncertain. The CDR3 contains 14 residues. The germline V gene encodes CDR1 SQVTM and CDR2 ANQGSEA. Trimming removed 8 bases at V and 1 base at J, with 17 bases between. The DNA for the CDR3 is TGCAGCCCCCCCGGACGGAGAAAGAACACTGAAGCTTTCTTT. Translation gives CSPPGRRKNTEAFF.

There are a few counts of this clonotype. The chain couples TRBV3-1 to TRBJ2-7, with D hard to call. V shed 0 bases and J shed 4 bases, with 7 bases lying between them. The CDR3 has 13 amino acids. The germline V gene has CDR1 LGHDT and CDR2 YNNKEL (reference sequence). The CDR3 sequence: CASSQDTLYEQYF. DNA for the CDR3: TGTGCCAGCAGCCAAGACACCCTGTACGAGCAGTACTTC.

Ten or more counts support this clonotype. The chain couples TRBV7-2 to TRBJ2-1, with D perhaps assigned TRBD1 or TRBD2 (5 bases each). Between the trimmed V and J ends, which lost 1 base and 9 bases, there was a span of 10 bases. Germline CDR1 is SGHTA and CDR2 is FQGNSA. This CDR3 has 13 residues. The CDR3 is CASSLGGSSEQFF. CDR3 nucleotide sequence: TGTGCCAGCAGCTTAGGGGGGAGCAGTGAGCAGTTCTTC.

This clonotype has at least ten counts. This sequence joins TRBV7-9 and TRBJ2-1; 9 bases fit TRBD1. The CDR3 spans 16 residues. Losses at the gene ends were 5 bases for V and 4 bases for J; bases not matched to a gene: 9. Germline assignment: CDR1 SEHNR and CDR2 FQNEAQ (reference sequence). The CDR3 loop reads CASSGPGQGRYNEQFF. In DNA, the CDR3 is TGTGCCAGCAGCGGGCCGGGACAGGGAAGGTACAATGAGCAGTTCTTC.

The CDR3 DNA reads as TGTGCCAGCAGCTTAGGGACACCTTACAATGAGCAGTTCTTC. This translates into CASSLGTPYNEQFF. The chain links TRBV7-9 to TRBJ2-1; possibly TRBD1 for D (5 bases). In germline, CDR1 is SEHNR, CDR2 FQNEAQ (reference sequence). V was pared by 1 base and J by 4 bases, with 8 bases between. The CDR3 length is 14 residues.

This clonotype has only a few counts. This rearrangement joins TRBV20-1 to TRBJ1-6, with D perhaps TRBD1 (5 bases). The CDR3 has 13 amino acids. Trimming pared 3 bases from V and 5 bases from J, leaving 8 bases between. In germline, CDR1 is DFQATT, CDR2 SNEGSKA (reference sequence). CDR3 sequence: CSARRRDNSPLHF. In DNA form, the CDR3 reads TGCAGTGCTAGGCGCAGGGATAATTCACCCCTCCACTTT.

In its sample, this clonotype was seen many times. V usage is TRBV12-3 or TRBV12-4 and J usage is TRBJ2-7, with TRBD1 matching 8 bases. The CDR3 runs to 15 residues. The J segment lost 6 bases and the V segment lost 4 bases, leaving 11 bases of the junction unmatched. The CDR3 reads CASSWSDRAGGEQYF. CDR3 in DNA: TGTGCCAGCAGTTGGTCGGACAGGGCGGGCGGCGAGCAGTACTTC.

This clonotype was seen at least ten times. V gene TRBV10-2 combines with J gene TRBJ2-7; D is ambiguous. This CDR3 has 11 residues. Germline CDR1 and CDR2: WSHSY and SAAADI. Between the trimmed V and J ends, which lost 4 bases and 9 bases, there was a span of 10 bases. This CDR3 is CASSAVDGQYF. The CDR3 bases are TGCGCCAGCAGTGCCGTTGACGGGCAGTACTTC.

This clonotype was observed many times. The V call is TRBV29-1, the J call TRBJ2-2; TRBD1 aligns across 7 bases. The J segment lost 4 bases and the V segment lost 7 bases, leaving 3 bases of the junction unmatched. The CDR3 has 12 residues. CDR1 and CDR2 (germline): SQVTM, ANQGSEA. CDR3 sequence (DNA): TGCAGCGGGGGACAGACCACCGGGGAGCTGTTTTTT. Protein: CSGGQTTGELFF.

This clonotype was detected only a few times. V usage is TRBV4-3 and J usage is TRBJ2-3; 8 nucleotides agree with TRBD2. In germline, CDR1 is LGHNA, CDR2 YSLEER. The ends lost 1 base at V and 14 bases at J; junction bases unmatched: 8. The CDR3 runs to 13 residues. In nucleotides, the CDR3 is TGCGCCAGCAGCCAAGTCGGGGCTAGCGGGCGGTATTTT. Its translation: CASSQVGASGRYF.

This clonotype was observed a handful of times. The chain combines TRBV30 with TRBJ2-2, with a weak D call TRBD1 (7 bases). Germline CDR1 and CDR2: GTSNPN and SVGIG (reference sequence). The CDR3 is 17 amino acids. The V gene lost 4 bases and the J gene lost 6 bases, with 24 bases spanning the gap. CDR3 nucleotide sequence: TGTGCCTGGATATCGCGGCAGGGGGTACCGGGGGCCGGGGAGCTGTTTTTT. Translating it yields CAWISRQGVPGAGELFF.

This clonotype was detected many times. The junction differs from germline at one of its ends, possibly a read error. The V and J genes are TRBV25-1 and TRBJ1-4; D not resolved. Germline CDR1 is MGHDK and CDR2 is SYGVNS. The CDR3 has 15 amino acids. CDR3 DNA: TGTGCCAGCAGCGAATCAAGGAGTTACACTGAAAAACTGTTTTTT. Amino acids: CASSESRSYTEKLFF. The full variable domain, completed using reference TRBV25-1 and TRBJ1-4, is EADIYQTPRYLVIGTGKKITLECSQTMGHDKMYWYQQDPGMELHLIHYSYGVNSTEKGDLSSESTVSRIRTEHFPLTLESARPSHTSQYLCASSESRSYTEKLFFGSGTQLSVL.

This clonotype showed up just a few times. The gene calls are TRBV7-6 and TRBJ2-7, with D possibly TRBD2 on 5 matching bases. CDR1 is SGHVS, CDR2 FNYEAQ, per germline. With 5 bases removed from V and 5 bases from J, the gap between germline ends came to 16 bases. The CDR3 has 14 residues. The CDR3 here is CASSGPGSTHEQYF. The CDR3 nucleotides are TGTGCCAGCAGCGGACCGGGGAGTACCCACGAGCAGTACTTC.

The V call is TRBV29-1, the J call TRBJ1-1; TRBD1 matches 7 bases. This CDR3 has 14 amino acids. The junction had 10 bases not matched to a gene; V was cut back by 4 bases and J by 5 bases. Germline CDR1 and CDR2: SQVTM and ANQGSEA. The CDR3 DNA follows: TGCAGCGTTGGCCCGCACAGGGGCTTGACTGAAGCTTTCTTT. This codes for CSVGPHRGLTEAFF.

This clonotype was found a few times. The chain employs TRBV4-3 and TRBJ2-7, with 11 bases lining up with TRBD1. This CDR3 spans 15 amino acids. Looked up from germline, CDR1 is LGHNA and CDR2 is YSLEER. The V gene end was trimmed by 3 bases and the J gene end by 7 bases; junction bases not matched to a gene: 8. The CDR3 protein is CASSQAWTGGFEQYF. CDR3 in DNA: TGCGCCAGCAGCCAGGCGTGGACAGGGGGCTTTGAGCAGTACTTC.